These T cell receptor beta chains were read from a single sample in a study of T cell clones after liver transplantation. TCRdb's table, derived via immunoSEQ multiplex PCR, lists solely in-frame clones and lacks some. The sample records 45,000 to 60,000 clones, approximately 87% being singletons. The specimen was CD8+ T cells from blood, collected 12 months after liver transplant. All receptors derive from a human patient who received a liver transplant. The T cells may come from the graft donor. Each CDR3 is given with its conserved first and last residue. The D gene is left open where the match is weak. The size field is filled for only some rows; it gives once, few, many or a size class.

J gene,D gene,clone size,V gene,CDR3 length,CDR3 DNA,CDR3 protein
TRBJ2-7,TRBD2,once,TRBV9,15,TGTGCCAGCAGCGCAGCCGGGACTAGCTCCCACGAGCAGTACTTC,CASSAAGTSSHEQYF
TRBJ2-7,TRBD2,once,TRBV5-4,15,TGTGCCAGCAGCTTGATTGCGGGAGGGAGCTACGAGCAGTACTTC,CASSLIAGGSYEQYF
TRBJ2-7,TRBD1,.,TRBV5-1,15,TGCGCCAGCAGCGCACAGGGGAATTGGTCCTACGAGCAGTACTTC,CASSAQGNWSYEQYF
TRBJ1-1,TRBD1,.,TRBV19,14,TGTGCCAGTAGTGATTGGACAGGAAACACTGAAGCTTTCTTT,CASSDWTGNTEAFF
TRBJ2-1,.,.,TRBV6-1,13,TGTGCCAGCAAGGGCGGGACTTACAATGAGCAGTTCTTC,CASKGGTYNEQFF
TRBJ2-7,.,.,TRBV19,15,TGTGCCAGTAGTATAGGGAAAGGAGGGGCCTACGAGCAGTACTTC,CASSIGKGGAYEQYF
TRBJ2-1,.,few,TRBV4-3,15,TGCGCCAGCACTCTAGAGGCCACCACCTACAATGAGCAGTTCTTC,CASTLEATTYNEQFF
TRBJ1-5,.,.,TRBV10-3,15,TGTGCCATCAGTGATGAGGGTGGGGGCAATCAGCCCCAGCATTTT,CAISDEGGGNQPQHF
TRBJ1-2,.,once,TRBV11-2,15,TGTGCCAGCAGCGATTTGGGGGAGAGACGCGATGGCTACACCTTC,CASSDLGERRDGYTF
TRBJ2-7,TRBD1,few,TRBV27,15,TGTGCCAGCAGTTTCACCGGGACAGGACTTTACGAGCAGTACTTC,CASSFTGTGLYEQYF
TRBJ2-7,.,once,TRBV20-1,10,TGCAGTGCTAGCTCGGTCGAGCAGTACTTC,CSASSVEQYF
TRBJ1-1,.,.,TRBV2,10,TGTGCCATCCGGGGGGCTGAAGCTTTCTTT,CAIRGAEAFF
TRBJ1-1,.,.,TRBV28,15,TGTGCCAGCAGTGATGGACAGCTCATGAACACTGAAGCTTTCTTT,CASSDGQLMNTEAFF
TRBJ1-1,TRBD1,.,TRBV10-3,16,TGTGCCATCAGTGAGTCGGACTCGGAACAGGGGATCCAAGCTTTCTTT,CAISESDSEQGIQAFF
TRBJ1-1,.,.,TRBV27,14,TGTGCCAGCAGTTTAGCGGCGGGCGGCACTGAAGCTTTCTTT,CASSLAAGGTEAFF
TRBJ2-1,.,.,TRBV6-5,15,TGTGCCAGCAGTTACTCGATTTTAAGCGGTGATCGGCAGTTCTTC,CASSYSILSGDRQFF
TRBJ2-2,TRBD1,.,TRBV7-9,15,TGTGCCAGCAGCTTAGGGACAGGGCTAAGCGGGGAGCTGTTTTTT,CASSLGTGLSGELFF
TRBJ2-2,.,.,TRBV7-9,10,TGTGCCAGCAGCTTCGTGGAGCTGTTTTTT,CASSFVELFF
TRBJ2-2,.,.,TRBV6-5,14,TGTGCCAGCAGTTACCTACAGGGCTCCGGGGAGCTGTTTTTT,CASSYLQGSGELFF
TRBJ2-1,.,few,TRBV25-1,12,TGTGCCAGCAGTGAATGGGGGGATGAGCAGTTCTTC,CASSEWGDEQFF
TRBJ1-1,.,once,TRBV9,15,TGTGCCAGCAGCGAAACGGGAGGATTGAACACTGAAGCTTTCTTT,CASSETGGLNTEAFF
TRBJ1-1,TRBD1,.,TRBV4-2,14,TGTGCCAGCAGCCCGTTGACAGGGATGACTGAAGCTTTCTTT,CASSPLTGMTEAFF
TRBJ1-1,.,.,TRBV4-1,11,TGCGCCAGCAGCCTCAACACTGAAGCTTTCTTT,CASSLNTEAFF
TRBJ2-2,TRBD2,.,TRBV7-9,18,TGTGCCAGCAGCGCCCCTTCTCTAGCGGGAGTAAACTCCGGGGAGCTGTTTTTT,CASSAPSLAGVNSGELFF
TRBJ1-4,TRBD1,.,TRBV19,18,TGTGCCAGTAGTATGGAGCGGCAGGGGGAGACAACTAATGAAAAACTGTTTTTT,CASSMERQGETTNEKLFF
TRBJ1-2,.,few,TRBV19,15,TGTGCCAGTAGTATAGGAGGGCTCGGGACCTATGGCTACACCTTC,CASSIGGLGTYGYTF
TRBJ1-2,TRBD1,.,TRBV27,15,TGTGCCAGCCGACGAGGGGGCGCGGGGGACTATGGCTACACCTTC,CASRRGGAGDYGYTF
TRBJ1-5,TRBD1,.,TRBV23-1,20,TGCGCCAGCAGTCAATCGCCCCAGCCAGAAGGGACAGGGAGCAATCAGCCCCAGCATTTT,CASSQSPQPEGTGSNQPQHF
TRBJ1-2,.,.,TRBV7-8,12,TGTGCCAGCAGCTTAAAGTGGCTTGACTACACCTTC,CASSLKWLDYTF